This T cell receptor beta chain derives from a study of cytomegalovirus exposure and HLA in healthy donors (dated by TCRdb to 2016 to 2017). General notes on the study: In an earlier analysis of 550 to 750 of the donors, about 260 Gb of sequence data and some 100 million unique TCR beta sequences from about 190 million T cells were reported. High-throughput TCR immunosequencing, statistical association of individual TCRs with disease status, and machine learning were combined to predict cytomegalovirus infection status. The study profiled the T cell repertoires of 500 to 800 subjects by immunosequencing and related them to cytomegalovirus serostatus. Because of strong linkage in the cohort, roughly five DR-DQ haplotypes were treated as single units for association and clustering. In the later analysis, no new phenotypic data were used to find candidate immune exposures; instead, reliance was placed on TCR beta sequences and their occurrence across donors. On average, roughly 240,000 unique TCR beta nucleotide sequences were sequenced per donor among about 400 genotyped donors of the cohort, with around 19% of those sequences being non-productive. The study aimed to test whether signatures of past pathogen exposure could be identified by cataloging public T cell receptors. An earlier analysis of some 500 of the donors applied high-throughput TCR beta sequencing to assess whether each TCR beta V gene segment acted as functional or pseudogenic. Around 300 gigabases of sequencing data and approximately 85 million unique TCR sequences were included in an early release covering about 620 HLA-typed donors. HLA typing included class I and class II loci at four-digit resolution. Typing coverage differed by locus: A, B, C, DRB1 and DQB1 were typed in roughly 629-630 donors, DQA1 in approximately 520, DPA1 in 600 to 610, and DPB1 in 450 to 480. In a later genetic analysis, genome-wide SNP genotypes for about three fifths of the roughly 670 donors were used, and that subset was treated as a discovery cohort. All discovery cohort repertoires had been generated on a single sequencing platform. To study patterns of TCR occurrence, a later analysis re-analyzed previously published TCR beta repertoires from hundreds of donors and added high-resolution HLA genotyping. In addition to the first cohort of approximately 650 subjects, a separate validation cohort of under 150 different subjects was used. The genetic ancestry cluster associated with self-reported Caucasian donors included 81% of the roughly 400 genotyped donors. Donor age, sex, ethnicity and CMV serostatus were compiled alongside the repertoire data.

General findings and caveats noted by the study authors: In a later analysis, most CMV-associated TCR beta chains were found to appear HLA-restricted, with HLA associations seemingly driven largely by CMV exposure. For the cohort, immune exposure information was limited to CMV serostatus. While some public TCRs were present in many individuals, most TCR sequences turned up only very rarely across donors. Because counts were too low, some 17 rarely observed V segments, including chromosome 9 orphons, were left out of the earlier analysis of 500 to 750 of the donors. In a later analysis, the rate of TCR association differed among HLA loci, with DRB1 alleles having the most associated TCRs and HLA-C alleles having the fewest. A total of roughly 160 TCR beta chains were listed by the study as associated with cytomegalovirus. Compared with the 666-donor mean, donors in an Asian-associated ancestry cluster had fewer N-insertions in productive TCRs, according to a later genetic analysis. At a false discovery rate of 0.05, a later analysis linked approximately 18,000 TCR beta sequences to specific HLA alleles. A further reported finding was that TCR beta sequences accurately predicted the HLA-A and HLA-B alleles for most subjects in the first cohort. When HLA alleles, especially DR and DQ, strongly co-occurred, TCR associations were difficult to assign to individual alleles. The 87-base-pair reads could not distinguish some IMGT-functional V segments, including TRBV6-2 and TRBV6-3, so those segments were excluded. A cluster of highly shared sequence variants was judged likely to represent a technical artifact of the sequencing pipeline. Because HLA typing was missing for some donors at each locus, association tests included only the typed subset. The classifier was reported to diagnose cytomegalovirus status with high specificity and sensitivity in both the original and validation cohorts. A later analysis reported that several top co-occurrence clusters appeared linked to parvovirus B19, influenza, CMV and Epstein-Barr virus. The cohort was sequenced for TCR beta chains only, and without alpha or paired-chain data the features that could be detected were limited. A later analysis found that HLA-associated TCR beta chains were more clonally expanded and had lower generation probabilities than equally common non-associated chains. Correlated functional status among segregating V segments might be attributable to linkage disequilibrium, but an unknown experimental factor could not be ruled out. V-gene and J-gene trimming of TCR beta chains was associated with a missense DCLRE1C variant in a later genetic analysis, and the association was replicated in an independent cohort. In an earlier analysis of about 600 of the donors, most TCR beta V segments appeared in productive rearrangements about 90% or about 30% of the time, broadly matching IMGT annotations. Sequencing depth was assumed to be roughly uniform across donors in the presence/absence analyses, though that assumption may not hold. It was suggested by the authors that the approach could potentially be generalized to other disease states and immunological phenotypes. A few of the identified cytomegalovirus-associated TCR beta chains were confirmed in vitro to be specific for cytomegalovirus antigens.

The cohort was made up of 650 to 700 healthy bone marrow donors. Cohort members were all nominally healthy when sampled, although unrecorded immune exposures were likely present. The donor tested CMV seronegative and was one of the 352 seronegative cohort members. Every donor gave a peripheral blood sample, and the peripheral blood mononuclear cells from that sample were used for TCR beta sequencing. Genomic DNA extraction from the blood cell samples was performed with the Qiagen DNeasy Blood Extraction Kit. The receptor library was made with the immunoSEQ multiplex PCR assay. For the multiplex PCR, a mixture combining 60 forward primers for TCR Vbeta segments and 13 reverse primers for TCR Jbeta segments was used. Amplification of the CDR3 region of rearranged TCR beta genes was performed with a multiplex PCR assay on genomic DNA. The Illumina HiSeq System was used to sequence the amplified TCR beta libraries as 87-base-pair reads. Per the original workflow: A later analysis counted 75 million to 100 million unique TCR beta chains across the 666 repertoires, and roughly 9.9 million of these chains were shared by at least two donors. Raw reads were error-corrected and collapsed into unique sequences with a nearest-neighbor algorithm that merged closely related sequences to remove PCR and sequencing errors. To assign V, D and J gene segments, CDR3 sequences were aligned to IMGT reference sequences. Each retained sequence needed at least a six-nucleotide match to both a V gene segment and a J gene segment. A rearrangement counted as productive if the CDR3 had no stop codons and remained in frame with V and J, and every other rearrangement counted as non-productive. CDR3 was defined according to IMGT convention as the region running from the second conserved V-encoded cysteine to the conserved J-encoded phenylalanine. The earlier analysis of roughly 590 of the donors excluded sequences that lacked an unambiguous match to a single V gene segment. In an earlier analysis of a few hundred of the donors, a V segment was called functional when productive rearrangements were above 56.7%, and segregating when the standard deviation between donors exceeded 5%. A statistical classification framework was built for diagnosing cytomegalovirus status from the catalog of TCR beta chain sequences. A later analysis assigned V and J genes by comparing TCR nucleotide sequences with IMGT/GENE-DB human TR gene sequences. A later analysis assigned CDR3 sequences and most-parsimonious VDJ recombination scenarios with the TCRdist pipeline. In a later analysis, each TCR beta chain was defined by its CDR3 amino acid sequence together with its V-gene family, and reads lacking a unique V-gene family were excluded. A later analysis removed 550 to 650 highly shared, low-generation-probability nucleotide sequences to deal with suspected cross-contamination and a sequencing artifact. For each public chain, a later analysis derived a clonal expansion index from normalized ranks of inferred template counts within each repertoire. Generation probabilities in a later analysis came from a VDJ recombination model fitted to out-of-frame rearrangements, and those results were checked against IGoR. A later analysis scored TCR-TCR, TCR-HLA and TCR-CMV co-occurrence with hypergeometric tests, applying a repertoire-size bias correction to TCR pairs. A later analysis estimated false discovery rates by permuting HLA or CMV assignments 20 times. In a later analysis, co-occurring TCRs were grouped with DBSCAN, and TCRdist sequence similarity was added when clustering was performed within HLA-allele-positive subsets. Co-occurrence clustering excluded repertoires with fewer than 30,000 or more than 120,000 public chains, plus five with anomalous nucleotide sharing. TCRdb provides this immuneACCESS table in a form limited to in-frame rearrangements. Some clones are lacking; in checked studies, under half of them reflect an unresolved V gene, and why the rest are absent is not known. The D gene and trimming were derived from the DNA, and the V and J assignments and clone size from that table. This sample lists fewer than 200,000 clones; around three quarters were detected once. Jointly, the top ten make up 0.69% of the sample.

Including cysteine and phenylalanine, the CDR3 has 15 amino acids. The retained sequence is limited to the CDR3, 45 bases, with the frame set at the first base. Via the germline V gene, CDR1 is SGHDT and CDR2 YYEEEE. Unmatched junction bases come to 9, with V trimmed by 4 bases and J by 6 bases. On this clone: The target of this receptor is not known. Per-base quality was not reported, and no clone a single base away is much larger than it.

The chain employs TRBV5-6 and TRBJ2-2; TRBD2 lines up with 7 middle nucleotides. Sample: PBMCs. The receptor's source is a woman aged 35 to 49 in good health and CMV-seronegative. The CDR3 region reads CASSPPSGGSGELFF. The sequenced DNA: TGTGCCAGCAGCCCCCCATCGGGGGGATCCGGGGAGCTGTTTTTT.